This TCR beta chain was found in a study of T cell repertoires in cytomegalovirus infection. TCRdb re-analysed the reads in MiXCR, keeping a single row per CDR3 protein. The profile covers some 700,000 distinct CDR3 sequences, with 35% to 45% appearing a single time and around 2.8% taken by the ten largest. Study results and limitations: Public TCR beta family frequency separated CMV-and-HLA carriers, including in an independent cohort.

This clonotype was found many times. Its target is unknown. Material: PBMCs. This clonotype was obtained from a human donor in good health (CMV status not recorded). Some clones in this sample may be carry-over from other donors' samples.

The CDR3 DNA follows: TGTGCCAGCAGCTTAAACCTCGGGCTAGCGGGAGGTAACACCGGGGAGCTGTTTTTT. Translated, it gives CASSLNLGLAGGNTGELFF. This chain uses TRBV7-2 with TRBJ2-2; 11 nucleotides match TRBD2. The J segment lost 2 bases and the V segment lost 2 bases, leaving 10 bases of the junction unmatched. This CDR3 spans 19 amino acids. The germline CDR1 and CDR2 sequences are SGHTA and FQGNSA.